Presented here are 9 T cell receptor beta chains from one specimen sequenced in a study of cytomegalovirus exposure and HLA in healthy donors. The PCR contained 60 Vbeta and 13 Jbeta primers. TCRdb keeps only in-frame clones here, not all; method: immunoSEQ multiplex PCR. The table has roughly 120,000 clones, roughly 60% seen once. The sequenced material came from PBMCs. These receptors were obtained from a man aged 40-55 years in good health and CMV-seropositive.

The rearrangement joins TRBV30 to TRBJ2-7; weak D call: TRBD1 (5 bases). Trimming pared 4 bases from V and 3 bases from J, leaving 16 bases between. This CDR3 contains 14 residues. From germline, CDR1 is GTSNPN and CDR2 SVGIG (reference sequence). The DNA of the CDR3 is TGTGCCTGGAACACCAGGGAAGCCTTCTACGAGCAGTACTTC. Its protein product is CAWNTREAFYEQYF.

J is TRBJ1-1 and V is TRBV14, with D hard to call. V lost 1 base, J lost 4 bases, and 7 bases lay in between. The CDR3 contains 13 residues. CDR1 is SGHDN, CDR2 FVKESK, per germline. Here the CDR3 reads CASSQASFTEAFF. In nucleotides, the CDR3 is TGTGCCAGCAGCCAAGCCTCGTTCACTGAAGCTTTCTTT.

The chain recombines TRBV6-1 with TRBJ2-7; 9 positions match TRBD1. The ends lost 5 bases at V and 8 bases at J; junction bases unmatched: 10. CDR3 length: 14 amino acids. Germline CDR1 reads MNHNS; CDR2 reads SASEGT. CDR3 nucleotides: TGTGCCAGCAGTACAGGGGGCGAAAAAGGCCAGCAGTACTTC. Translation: CASSTGGEKGQQYF.

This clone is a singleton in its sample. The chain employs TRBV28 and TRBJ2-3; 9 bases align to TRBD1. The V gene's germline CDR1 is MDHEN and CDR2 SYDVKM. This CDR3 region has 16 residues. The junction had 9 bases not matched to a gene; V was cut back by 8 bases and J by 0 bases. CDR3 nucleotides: TGTGCCAGCGCTCTGGACAGGGGTTCTAGCACAGATACGCAGTATTTT. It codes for CASALDRGSSTDTQYF.

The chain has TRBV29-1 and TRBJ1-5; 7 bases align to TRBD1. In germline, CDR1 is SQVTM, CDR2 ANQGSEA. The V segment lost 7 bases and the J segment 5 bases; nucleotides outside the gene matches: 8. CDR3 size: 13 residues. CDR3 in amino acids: CSATSRGDQPQHF. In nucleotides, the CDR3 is TGCAGCGCTACGAGCAGGGGGGATCAGCCCCAGCATTTT.

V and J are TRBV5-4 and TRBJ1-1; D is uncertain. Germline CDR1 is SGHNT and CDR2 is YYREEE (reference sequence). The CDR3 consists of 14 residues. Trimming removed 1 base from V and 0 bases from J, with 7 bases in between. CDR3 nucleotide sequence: TGTGCCAGCAGCTTGAAAGCGGTGAACACTGAAGCTTTCTTT. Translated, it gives CASSLKAVNTEAFF.

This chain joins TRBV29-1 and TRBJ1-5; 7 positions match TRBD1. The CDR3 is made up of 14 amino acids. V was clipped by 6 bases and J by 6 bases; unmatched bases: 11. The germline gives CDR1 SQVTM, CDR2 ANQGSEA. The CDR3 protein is CSVQNTGVFQPQHF. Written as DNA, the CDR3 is TGCAGCGTCCAAAATACAGGGGTTTTTCAGCCCCAGCATTTT.

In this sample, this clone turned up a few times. The CDR3, as DNA: TGTGCCAGCAGTCCTCGGGGGACTCTGAATGAAGCTTTCTTT. This encodes CASSPRGTLNEAFF. The chain links TRBV27 to TRBJ1-1; weak D call: TRBD1 (5 bases). V dropped 5 bases and J dropped 7 bases, with 17 bases sitting between them. Germline V gives CDR1 MNHEY, CDR2 SMNVEV (reference sequence). The CDR3 extends over 14 amino acids.

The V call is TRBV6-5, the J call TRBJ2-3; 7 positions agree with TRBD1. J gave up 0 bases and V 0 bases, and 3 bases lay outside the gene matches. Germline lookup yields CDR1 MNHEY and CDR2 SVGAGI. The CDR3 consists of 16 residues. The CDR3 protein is CASSYSPGQSTDTQYF. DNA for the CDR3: TGTGCCAGCAGTTACTCACCGGGACAGAGCACAGATACGCAGTATTTT.